These 10 T cell receptor beta chains originate from one sample sequenced in a study of shared clonotypes between healthy human individuals. Naive CD8 cells lacked CD45RO and underwent positive selection for CCR7, leaving out terminally differentiated effector memory CD45RA+ cells. This table comes from immunoSEQ multiplex PCR, and its TCRdb copy is limited to in-frame clones, with some not included. The table records about 1,900,000 clones, about 95% of them present only once. The sample taken for sequencing was naive CD8+ T cells sorted from blood. These TCRs come from a young man in good health.

The J gene is TRBJ2-1, the V gene TRBV5-1; D is perhaps TRBD2 (5 bases). Trimming removed 4 bases at V and 2 bases at J, with 10 bases between. This CDR3 is 14 amino acids long. In germline, CDR1 is SGHRS, CDR2 YFSETQ. Here the CDR3 reads CASSQVGAYNEQFF. The CDR3 DNA reads TGCGCCAGCAGCCAAGTCGGGGCCTACAATGAGCAGTTCTTC.

The chain joins TRBV9 to TRBJ2-3; 12 nucleotides align to TRBD2. The length of the CDR3 is 15 residues. V shed 1 base and J 5 bases; nucleotides not matched to a gene: 2. Germline V gives CDR1 SGDLS, CDR2 YYNGEE. The CDR3: CASSVWGLAGDTQYF. The DNA for the CDR3 is TGTGCCAGCAGCGTATGGGGACTAGCGGGAGATACGCAGTATTTT.

This chain connects TRBV7-2 to TRBJ2-1; 11 bases agree with TRBD2. V dropped 6 bases and J dropped 10; count of bases not matched to a gene: 14. Germline CDR1 and CDR2: SGHTA and FQGNSA. The CDR3 runs 16 residues. The CDR3 loop is CASRRGGLAAQVEQFF. The CDR3, as DNA: TGTGCCAGCAGGAGAGGGGGACTAGCGGCCCAGGTGGAGCAGTTCTTC.

The rearrangement joins TRBV28 to TRBJ1-1; D call uncertain. CDR1 and CDR2 (germline): MDHEN, SYDVKM. CDR3 length equals 13 residues. Trimming took 5 bases from V and 4 from J, leaving 11 bases between them. The CDR3 nucleotides are TGTGCCAGCAGTCCGACGTGGAGCACTGAAGCTTTCTTT. Encoded protein: CASSPTWSTEAFF.

This clone was found once. The chain links TRBV4-2 to TRBJ2-7, with D unresolved. This CDR3 spans 15 amino acids. V was clipped by 0 bases and J by 5 bases, with 14 bases between them. From germline, CDR1 is LGHNA and CDR2 YNFKEQ. The CDR3 DNA reads as TGTGCCAGCAGCCAAGATCCGATGAGGTGGGACGAGCAGTACTTC. It codes for CASSQDPMRWDEQYF.

The chain couples TRBV6-5 to TRBJ2-5; TRBD1 aligns across 9 bases. V shed 7 bases, J shed 2 bases, and the junction held 8 bases outside the gene matches. Germline V gene sequence: CDR1 MNHEY, CDR2 SVGAGI. This CDR3 is 15 amino acids long. The DNA for the CDR3 is TGTGCCAGCAACCCGACAGGGGGATCACAAGAGACCCAGTACTTC. Its translation: CASNPTGGSQETQYF.

The chain joins TRBV7-8 to TRBJ2-3; the match to TRBD2 covers 11 bases. Trimming took 0 bases from V and 3 from J; bases not matched to a gene: 8. The germline V gene has CDR1 SGHVS and CDR2 FQNEAQ. There are 18 residues in the CDR3. CDR3 protein: CASSLAHGSGGDTDTQYF. The CDR3 DNA sequence: TGTGCCAGCAGCTTAGCGCATGGTAGCGGGGGGGATACAGATACGCAGTATTTT.

On this clone itself: Other nucleotide sequences from this sample produce the same CDR3. V usage is TRBV2 and J usage is TRBJ2-5; D is unresolved. V lost 6 bases to trimming and J lost 5 bases, with 10 bases between them. There are 12 residues in the CDR3. In germline, CDR1 is SNHLY, CDR2 FYNNEI. The CDR3 DNA sequence: TGTGCCAGCAGGGGGTTGGAGGAGACCCAGTACTTC. It is translated as CASRGLEETQYF. The full variable domain, in which reference TRBV2 and TRBJ2-5 provide the parts outside the CDR3, is EPEVTQTPSHQVTQMGQEVILRCVPISNHLYFYWYRQILGQKVEFLVSFYNNEISEKSEIFDDQFSVERPDGSNFTLKIRSTKLEDSAMYFCASRGLEETQYFGPGTRLLVL.

The chain is built from TRBV19 and TRBJ2-1; TRBD2 matches 12 bases. The germline V gene encodes CDR1 LNHDA and CDR2 SQIVND (reference sequence). This CDR3 is 15 amino acids long. Losses at the gene ends were 3 bases for V and 6 bases for J; bases not matched to a gene: 3. CDR3 sequence: CASSMGLAGGNEQFF. For the CDR3, the DNA is TGTGCCAGTAGTATGGGACTAGCGGGTGGCAATGAGCAGTTCTTC.

The chain recombines TRBV5-3 with TRBJ2-5, with TRBD1 matching over 7 bases. TRBV5-3 carries the ORF label, with uncertain function. With 10 bases clipped from V and 9 bases from J, the junction kept 9 bases outside the gene matches. CDR3 size: 11 residues. CDR3 coding DNA: TGTGCCCAAAGAAGAGGGGGCCCCCAGTACTTC. The encoded protein is CAQRRGGPQYF.